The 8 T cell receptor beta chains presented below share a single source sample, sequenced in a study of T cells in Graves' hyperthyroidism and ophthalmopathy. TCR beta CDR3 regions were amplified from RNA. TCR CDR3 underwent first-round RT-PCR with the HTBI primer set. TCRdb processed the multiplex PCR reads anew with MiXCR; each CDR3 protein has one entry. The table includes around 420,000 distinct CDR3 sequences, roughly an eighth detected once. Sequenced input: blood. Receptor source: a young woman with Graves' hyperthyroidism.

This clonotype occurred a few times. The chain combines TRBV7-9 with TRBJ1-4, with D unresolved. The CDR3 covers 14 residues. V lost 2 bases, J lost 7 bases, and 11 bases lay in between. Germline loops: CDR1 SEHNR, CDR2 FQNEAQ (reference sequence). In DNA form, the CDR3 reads TGTGCCAGCAGCTTATGGCAGCTCCCTGAAAAACTGTTTTTT. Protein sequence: CASSLWQLPEKLFF.

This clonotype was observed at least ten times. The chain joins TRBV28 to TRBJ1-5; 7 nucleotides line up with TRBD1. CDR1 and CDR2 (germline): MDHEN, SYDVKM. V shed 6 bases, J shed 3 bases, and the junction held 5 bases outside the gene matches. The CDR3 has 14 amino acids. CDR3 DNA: TGTGCCAGCAGAACAGGGGACCACAATCAGCCCCAGCATTTT. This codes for CASRTGDHNQPQHF.

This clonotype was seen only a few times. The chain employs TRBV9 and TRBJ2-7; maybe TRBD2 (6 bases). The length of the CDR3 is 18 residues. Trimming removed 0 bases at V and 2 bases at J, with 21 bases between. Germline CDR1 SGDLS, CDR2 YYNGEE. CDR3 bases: TGTGCCAGCAGCGTAGAGGGACGGCCCTACGGAGGGACCTACGAGCAGTACTTC. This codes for CASSVEGRPYGGTYEQYF. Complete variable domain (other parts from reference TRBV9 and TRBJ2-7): DSGVTQTPKHLITATGQRVTLRCSPRSGDLSVYWYQQSLDQGLQFLIQYYNGEERAKGNILERFSAQQFPDLHSELNLSSLELGDSALYFCASSVEGRPYGGTYEQYFGPGTRLTVT.

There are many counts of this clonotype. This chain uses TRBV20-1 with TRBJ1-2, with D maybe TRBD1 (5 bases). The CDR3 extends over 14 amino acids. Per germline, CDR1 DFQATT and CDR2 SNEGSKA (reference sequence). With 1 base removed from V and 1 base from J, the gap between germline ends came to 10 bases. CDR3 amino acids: CSARAGGGNYGYTF. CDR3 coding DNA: TGCAGTGCTAGAGCGGGGGGGGGTAACTATGGCTACACCTTC.

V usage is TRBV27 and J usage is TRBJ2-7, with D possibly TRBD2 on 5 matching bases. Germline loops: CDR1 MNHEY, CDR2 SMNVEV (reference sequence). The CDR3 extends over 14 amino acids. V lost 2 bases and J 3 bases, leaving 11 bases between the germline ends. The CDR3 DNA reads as TGTGCCAGCAGTTTAACGGGGTCCTACTACGAGCAGTACTTC. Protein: CASSLTGSYYEQYF.

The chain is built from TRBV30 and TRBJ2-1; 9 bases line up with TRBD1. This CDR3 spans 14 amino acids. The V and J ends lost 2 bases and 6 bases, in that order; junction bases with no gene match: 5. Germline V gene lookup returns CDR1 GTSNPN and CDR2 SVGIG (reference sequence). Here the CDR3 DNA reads TGTGCCTGGAGTCTTACGACAGGGGGCAATGAGCAGTTCTTC. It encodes CAWSLTTGGNEQFF.

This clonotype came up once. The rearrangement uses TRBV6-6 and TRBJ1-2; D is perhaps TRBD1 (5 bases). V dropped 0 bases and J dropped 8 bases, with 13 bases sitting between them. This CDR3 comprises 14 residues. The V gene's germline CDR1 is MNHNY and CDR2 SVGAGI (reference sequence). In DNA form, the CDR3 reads TGTGCCAGCAGTTACTCGTCAGGGATTGGAGGCTACACCTTC. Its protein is CASSYSSGIGGYTF.

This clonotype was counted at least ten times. This CDR3 reads CASSQVKGGHYNEQFF. The CDR3 DNA follows: TGCGCCAGCAGCCAAGTGAAAGGGGGTCACTACAATGAGCAGTTCTTC. The chain carries TRBV4-1 and TRBJ2-1, with D maybe TRBD1 (6 bases). The length of the CDR3 is 16 residues. Trimming left V 1 base short and J 3 bases short, with 13 bases between. The germline V gene encodes CDR1 MGHRA and CDR2 YSYEKL.